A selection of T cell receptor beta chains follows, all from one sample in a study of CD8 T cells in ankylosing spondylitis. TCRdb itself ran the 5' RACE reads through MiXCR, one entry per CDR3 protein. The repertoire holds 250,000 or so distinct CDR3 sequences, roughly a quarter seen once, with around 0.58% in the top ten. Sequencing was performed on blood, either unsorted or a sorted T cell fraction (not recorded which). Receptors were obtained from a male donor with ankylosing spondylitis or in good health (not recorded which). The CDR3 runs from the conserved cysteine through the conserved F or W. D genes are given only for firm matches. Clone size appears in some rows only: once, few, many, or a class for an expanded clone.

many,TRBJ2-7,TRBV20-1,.,CSASSGLHPDEQYF,TGCAGTGCTAGTTCGGGCCTCCATCCGGACGAGCAGTACTTC
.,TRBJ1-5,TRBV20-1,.,CSASLFYTSPRQPQHF,TGCAGTGCTAGTCTTTTCTATACCTCCCCCCGTCAGCCCCAGCATTTT
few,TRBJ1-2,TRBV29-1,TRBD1,CSVRKTPGRGQGYYGYTF,TGCAGCGTTCGAAAAACGCCCGGTCGAGGACAGGGGTATTATGGCTACACCTTC
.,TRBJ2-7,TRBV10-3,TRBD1,CAISPDRDHEQYF,TGTGCCATCAGTCCGGACAGGGACCACGAGCAGTACTTC
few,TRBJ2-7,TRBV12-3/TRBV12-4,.,CASSLLTAYEQYF,TGTGCCAGCAGTTTATTAACGGCCTACGAGCAGTACTTC
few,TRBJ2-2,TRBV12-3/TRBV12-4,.,CASTARRGITWNTGELFF,TGTGCCAGCACCGCCAGGCGGGGAATCACATGGAACACCGGGGAGCTGTTTTTT
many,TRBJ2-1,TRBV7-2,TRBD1,CASSLLSDRGPEQFF,TGTGCCAGCAGCCTCCTATCGGACAGGGGACCTGAGCAGTTCTTC
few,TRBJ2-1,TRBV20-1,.,CSARGRQASSYNEQFF,TGCAGTGCTAGAGGACGACAGGCGAGCTCCTACAATGAGCAGTTCTTC
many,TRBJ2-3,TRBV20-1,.,CSARGGGTQYF,TGCAGTGCTAGAGGAGGGGGTACGCAGTATTTT
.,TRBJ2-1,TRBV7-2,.,CASSERRPLGNEQFF,TGTGCCAGCAGCGAAAGAAGGCCCTTAGGGAATGAGCAGTTCTTC
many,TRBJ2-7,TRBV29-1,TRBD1,CSVGGQGGEQYF,TGCAGCGTTGGGGGACAGGGGGGCGAGCAGTACTTC
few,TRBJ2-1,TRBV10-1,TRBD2,CASSGAGGTYNEQFF,TGCGCCAGCAGCGGAGCGGGGGGGACTTACAATGAGCAGTTCTTC
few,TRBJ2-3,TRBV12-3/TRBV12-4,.,CASQLTRVADTQYF,TGTGCCAGCCAACTAACTCGCGTTGCAGATACGCAGTATTTT
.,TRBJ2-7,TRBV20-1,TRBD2,CSAQRDSYEQYF,TGCAGTGCCCAGCGGGACTCCTACGAGCAGTACTTC
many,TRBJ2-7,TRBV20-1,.,CSARRLSYEQYF,TGCAGTGCTAGACGGCTTTCCTACGAGCAGTACTTC
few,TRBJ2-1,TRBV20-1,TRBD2,CSARGLAGGPPYNEQFF,TGCAGTGCTAGAGGACTAGCGGGGGGCCCACCCTACAATGAGCAGTTCTTC
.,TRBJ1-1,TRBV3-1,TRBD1,CASSQPGQGGEAYF,TGTGCCAGCAGCCAACCGGGACAGGGGGGTGAAGCTTACTTT
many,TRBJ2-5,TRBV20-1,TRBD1,CSAEKGTGGRETQYF,TGCAGTGCTGAAAAAGGGACAGGGGGACGAGAGACCCAGTACTTC
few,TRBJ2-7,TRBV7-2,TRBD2,CASSSGAGAYEQYF,TGTGCCAGCAGCTCGGGAGCGGGGGCGTACGAGCAGTACTTC
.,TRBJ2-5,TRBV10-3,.,CAISGSGPSETQYF,TGTGCCATCAGTGGATCGGGGCCCTCGGAGACCCAGTACTTC
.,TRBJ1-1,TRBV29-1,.,CSVEDQGRTEAFF,TGCAGCGTTGAAGATCAGGGGAGAACTGAAGCTTTCTTT